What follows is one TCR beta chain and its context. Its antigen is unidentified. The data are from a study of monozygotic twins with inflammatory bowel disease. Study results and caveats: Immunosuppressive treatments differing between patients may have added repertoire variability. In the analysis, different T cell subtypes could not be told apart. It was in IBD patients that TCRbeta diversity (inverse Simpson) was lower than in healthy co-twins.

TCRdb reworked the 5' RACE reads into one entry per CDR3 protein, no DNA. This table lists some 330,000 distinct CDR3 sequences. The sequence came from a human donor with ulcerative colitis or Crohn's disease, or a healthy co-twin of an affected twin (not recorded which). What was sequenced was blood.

The CDR3: CASSLGEGTYEQYF. The rearrangement uses TRBV5-4 and TRBJ2-7. CDR1 SGHNT and CDR2 YYREEE come from the germline V gene (reference sequence). This CDR3 has 14 amino acids.